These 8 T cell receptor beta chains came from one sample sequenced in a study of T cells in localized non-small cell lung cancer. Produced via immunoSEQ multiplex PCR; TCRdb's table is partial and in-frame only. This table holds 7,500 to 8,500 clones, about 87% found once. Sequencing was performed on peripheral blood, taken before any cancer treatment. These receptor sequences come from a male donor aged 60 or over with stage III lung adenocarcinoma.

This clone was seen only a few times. For the CDR3, the DNA is TGTGCCAGTAGTATCGCCGGCTCCAGCTCCTACAATGAGCAGTTCTTC. It specifies CASSIAGSSSYNEQFF. The rearrangement uses TRBV19 and TRBJ2-1; D ambiguous. Germline V gene sequence: CDR1 LNHDA, CDR2 SQIVND (reference sequence). The CDR3 extends over 16 amino acids. V lost 3 bases and J lost 0, with 12 bases in between.

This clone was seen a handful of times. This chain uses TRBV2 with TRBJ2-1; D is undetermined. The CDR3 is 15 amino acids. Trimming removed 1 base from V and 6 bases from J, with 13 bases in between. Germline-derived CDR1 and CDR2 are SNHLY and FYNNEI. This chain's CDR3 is CASSEDPRVINEQFF. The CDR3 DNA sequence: TGTGCCAGCAGTGAAGATCCTAGAGTTATCAATGAGCAGTTCTTC.

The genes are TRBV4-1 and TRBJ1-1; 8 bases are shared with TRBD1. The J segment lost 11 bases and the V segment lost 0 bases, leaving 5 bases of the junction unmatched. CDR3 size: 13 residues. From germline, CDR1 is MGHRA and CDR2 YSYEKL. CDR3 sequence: CASSQDRDRRAFF. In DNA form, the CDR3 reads TGCGCCAGCAGCCAAGATAGGGACAGGAGGGCTTTCTTT.

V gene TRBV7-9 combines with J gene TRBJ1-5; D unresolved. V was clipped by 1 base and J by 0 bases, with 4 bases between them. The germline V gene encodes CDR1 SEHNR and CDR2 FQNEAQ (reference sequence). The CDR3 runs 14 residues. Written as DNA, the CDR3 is TGTGCCAGCAGCTTAGGGAATAGCAATCAGCCCCAGCATTTT. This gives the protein CASSLGNSNQPQHF.

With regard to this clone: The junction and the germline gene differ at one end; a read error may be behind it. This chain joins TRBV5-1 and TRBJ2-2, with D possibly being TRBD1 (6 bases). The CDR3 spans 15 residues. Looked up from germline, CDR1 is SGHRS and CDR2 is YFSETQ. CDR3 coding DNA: TGCGCCAGCCGCTTAGGACAGACTCTTGCCGGGGAGCTGTTTTTT. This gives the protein CASRLGQTLAGELFF.

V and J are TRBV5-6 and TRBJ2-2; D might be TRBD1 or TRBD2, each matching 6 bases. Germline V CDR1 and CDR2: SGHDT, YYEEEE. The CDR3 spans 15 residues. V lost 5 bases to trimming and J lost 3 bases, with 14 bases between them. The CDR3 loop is CASRRGPFDTGELFF. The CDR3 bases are TGTGCCAGCAGACGGGGGCCCTTTGACACCGGGGAGCTGTTTTTT.

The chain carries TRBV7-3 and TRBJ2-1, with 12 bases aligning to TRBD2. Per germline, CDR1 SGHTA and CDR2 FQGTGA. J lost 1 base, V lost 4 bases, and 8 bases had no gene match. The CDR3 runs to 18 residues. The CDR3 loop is CASSSDPSGRGSYNEQFF. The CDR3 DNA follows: TGTGCCAGCAGCTCCGATCCTAGCGGGAGGGGTTCCTACAATGAGCAGTTCTTC.

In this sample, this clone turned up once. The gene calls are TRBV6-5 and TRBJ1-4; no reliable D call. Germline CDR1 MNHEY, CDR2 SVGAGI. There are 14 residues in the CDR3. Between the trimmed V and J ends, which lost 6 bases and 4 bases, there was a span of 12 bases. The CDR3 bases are TGTGCCAGCAGGGGCGGTAGTGGTAATGAAAAACTGTTTTTT. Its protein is CASRGGSGNEKLFF.